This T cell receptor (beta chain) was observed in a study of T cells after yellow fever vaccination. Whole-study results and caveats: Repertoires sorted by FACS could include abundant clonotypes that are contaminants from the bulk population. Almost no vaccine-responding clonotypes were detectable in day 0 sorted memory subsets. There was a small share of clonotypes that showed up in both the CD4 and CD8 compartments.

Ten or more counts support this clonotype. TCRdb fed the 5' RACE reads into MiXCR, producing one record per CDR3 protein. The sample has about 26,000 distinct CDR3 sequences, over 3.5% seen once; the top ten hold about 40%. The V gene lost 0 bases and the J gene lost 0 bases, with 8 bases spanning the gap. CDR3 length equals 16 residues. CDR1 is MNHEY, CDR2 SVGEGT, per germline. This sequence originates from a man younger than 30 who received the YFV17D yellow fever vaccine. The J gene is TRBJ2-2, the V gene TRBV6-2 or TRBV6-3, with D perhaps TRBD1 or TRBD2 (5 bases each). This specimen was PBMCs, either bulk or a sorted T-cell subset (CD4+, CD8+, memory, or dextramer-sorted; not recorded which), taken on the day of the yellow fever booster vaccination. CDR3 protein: CASSYSGVANTGELFF. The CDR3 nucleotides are TGTGCCAGCAGTTACTCGGGGGTGGCGAACACCGGGGAGCTGTTTTTT.